A selection of T cell receptor beta chains follows, all from one sample in a study of cytomegalovirus exposure and HLA in healthy donors. The table came from immunoSEQ multiplex PCR; TCRdb's copy has only in-frame clones and leaves some out. The sample data list over 40,000 clones. Specimen: PBMCs. The source of these receptors is a middle-aged woman in good health and CMV-seronegative. Both conserved end residues are part of each CDR3. The D gene is left open where the match is weak.

TRBJ1-4 TRBV9 NA CASSGGATNEKLFF TGTGCCAGCAGCGGGGGGGCAACTAATGAAAAACTGTTTTTT
TRBJ2-7 TRBV6-1 TRBD1 CASSEMGTAAYEQYF TGTGCCAGCAGTGAAATGGGGACAGCAGCCTACGAGCAGTACTTC
TRBJ1-1 TRBV19 TRBD1 CASSIVNRGTEAFF TGTGCCAGTAGTATAGTTAACAGGGGGACTGAAGCTTTCTTT
TRBJ1-5 TRBV7-8 NA CASSLGLPRGDQPQHF TGTGCCAGCAGCTTAGGTTTGCCCCGGGGGGATCAGCCCCAGCATTTT
TRBJ2-3 TRBV7-2 NA CASSHVGGTQYF TGTGCCAGCAGCCACGTAGGCGGTACGCAGTATTTT
TRBJ1-1 TRBV29-1 NA CSAGDYNTEAFF TGCAGCGCCGGGGACTATAACACTGAAGCTTTCTTT
TRBJ2-7 TRBV7-9 NA CASSAQGYEQYF TGTGCCAGCAGCGCACAGGGCTACGAGCAGTACTTC
TRBJ2-7 TRBV5-1 TRBD2 CASSLTILAGPSYEQYF TGCGCCAGCAGCTTGACCATTCTAGCGGGCCCCTCCTACGAGCAGTACTTC
TRBJ1-4 TRBV13 NA CASSPDRYNEKLFF TGTGCCAGCAGCCCAGACAGATACAATGAAAAACTGTTTTTT
TRBJ1-4 TRBV4-1 NA CASSQPIRGPTNEKLFF TGCGCCAGCAGCCAGCCGATTCGAGGGCCAACTAATGAAAAACTGTTTTTT
TRBJ1-2 TRBV19 NA CASSIDQQVLYGYTF TGTGCCAGTAGTATAGATCAGCAGGTACTCTATGGCTACACCTTC
TRBJ2-2 TRBV6-5 NA CASRAQRGTGELFF TGTGCCAGCAGAGCCCAAAGAGGCACCGGGGAGCTGTTTTTT
TRBJ1-2 TRBV6-1 NA CASSDARNYGYTF TGTGCCAGCAGTGACGCCAGGAACTATGGCTACACCTTC
TRBJ2-7 TRBV4-1 NA CASSQVGGLTYEQYF TGCGCCAGCAGCCAAGTTGGGGGGTTGACCTACGAGCAGTACTTC
TRBJ1-2 TRBV30 NA CASLLQGIYTF TGTGCCTCACTCTTACAGGGCATCTACACCTTC
TRBJ2-5 TRBV5-1 TRBD2 CASSLGLAGGQETQYF TGCGCCAGCAGCTTGGGACTAGCGGGAGGCCAAGAGACCCAGTACTTC
TRBJ2-2 TRBV4-1 TRBD2 CASSLGLAGGAGELFF TGCGCCAGCAGCCTGGGACTAGCGGGAGGAGCCGGGGAGCTGTTTTTT
TRBJ2-7 TRBV7-9 TRBD2 CASSLFSGGAYEQYF TGTGCCAGCAGCTTATTCTCCGGGGGGGCGTACGAGCAGTACTTC
TRBJ1-4 TRBV18 TRBD1 CASSPTGANEKLFF TGTGCCAGCTCACCGACAGGGGCTAATGAAAAACTGTTTTTT
TRBJ1-5 TRBV7-9 NA CASSLGGQDQPQHF TGTGCCAGCAGCTTAGGGGGACAAGATCAGCCCCAGCATTTT
TRBJ2-5 TRBV5-1 TRBD1 CASSLGQGAETQYF TGCGCCAGCAGCCTGGGACAGGGTGCGGAGACCCAGTACTTC
TRBJ2-1 TRBV15 NA CATSRTRLDYEQFF TGTGCCACCAGCAGAACACGACTAGACTATGAGCAGTTCTTC
TRBJ2-2 TRBV6-5 NA CASSYYQNTGELFF TGTGCCAGCAGTTACTATCAGAACACCGGGGAGCTGTTTTTT